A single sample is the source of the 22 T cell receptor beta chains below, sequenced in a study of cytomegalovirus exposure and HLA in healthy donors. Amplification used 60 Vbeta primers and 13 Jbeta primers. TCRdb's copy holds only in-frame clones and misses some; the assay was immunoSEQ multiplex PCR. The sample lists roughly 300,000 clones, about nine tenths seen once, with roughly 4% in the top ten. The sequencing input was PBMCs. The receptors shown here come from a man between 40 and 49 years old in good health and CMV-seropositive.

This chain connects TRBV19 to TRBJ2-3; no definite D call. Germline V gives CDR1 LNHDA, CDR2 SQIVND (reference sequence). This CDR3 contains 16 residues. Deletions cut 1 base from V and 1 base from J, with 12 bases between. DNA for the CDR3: TGTGCCAGTAGTATAGGCGGCGTACCGCGCACAGATACGCAGTATTTT. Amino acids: CASSIGGVPRTDTQYF. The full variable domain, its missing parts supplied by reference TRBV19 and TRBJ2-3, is DGGITQSPKYLFRKEGQNVTLSCEQNLNHDAMYWYRQDPGQGLRLIYYSQIVNDFQKGDIAEGYSVSREKKESFPLTVTSAQKNPTAFYLCASSIGGVPRTDTQYFGPGTRLTVL.

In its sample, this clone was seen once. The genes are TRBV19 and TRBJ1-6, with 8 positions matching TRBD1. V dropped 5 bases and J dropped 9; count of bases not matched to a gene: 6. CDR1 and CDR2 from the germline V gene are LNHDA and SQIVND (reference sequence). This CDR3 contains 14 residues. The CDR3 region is CASSFFTGGSPLHF. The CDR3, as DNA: TGTGCCAGTAGTTTTTTCACAGGGGGTTCACCCCTCCACTTT.

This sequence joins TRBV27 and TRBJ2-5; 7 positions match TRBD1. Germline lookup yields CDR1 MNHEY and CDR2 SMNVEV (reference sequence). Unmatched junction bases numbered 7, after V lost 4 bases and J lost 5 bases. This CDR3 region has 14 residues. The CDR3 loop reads CASSSRQGGETQYF. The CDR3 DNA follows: TGTGCCAGCAGTTCCAGACAGGGTGGGGAGACCCAGTACTTC.

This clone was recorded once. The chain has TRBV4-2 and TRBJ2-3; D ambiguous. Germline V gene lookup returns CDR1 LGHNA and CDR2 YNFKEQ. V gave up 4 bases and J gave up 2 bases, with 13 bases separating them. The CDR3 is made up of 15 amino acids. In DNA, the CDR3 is TGTGCCAGCAGCCGCCGGAACAGATACACAGATACGCAGTATTTT. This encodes CASSRRNRYTDTQYF.

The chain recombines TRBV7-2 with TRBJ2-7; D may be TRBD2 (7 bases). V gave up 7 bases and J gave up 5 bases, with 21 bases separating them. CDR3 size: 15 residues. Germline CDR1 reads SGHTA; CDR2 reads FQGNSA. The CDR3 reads CASKGGGRYGHEQYF. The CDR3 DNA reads TGTGCCAGCAAGGGGGGCGGGAGATACGGGCACGAGCAGTACTTC.

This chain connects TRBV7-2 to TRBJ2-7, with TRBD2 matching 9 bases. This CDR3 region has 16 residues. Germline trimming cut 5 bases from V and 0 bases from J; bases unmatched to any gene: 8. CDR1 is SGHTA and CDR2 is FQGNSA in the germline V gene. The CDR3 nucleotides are TGTGCCAGCAGCGCAATACTAGCGGGTAGCTCCTACGAGCAGTACTTC. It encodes CASSAILAGSSYEQYF.

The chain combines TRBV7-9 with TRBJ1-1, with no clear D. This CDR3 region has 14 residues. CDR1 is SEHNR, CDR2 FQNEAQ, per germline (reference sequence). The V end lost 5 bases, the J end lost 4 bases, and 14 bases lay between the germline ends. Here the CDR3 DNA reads TGTGCCAGCAGCCTTCCGGCCGGAGGCACTGAAGCTTTCTTT. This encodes CASSLPAGGTEAFF.

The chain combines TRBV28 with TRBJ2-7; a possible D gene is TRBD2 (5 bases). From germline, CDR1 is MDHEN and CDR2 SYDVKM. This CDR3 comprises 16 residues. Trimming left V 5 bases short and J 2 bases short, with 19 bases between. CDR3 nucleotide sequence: TGTGCCAGCAGTCCTCCCTCTCGCCGGGGTCCCTACGAGCAGTACTTC. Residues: CASSPPSRRGPYEQYF.

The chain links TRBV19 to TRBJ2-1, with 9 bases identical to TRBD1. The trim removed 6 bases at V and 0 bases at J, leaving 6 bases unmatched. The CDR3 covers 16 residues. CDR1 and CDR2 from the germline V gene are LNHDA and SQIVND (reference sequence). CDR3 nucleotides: TGTGCCAGTAGAAGGACAGGGGCGAGCTCCTACAATGAGCAGTTCTTC. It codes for CASRRTGASSYNEQFF.

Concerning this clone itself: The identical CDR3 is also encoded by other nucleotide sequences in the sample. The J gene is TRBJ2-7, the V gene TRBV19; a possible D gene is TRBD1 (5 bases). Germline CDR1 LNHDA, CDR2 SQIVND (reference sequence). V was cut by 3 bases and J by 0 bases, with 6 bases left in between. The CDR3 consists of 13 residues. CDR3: CASSMGLSYEQYF. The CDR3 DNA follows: TGTGCCAGTAGTATGGGGCTCTCCTACGAGCAGTACTTC.

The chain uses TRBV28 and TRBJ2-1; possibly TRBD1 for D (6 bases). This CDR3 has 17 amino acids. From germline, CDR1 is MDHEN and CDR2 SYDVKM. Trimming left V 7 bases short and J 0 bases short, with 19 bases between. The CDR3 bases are TGTGCCAGCACCTTAGGCACAGGGCCTTTCTCCTACAATGAGCAGTTCTTC. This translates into CASTLGTGPFSYNEQFF.

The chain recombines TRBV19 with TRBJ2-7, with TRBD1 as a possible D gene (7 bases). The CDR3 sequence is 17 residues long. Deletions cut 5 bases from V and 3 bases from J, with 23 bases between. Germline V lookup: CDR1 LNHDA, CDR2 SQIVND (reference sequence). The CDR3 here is CASSPGLGGAGIYEQYF. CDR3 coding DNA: TGTGCCAGTAGTCCAGGTTTAGGGGGCGCGGGGATCTACGAGCAGTACTTC.

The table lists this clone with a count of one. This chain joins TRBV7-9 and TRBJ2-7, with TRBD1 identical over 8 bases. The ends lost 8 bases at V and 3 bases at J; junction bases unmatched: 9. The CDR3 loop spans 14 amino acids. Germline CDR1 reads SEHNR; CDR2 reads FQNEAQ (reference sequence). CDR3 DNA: TGTGCCAGCGGCCAAGGACAGGGTAACTACGAGCAGTACTTC. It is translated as CASGQGQGNYEQYF.

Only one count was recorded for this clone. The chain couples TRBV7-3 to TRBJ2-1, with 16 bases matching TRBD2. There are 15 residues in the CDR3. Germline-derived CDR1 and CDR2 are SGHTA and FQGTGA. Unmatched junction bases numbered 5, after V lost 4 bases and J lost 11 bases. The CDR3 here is CASSSGTSGREKQFF. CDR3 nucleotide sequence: TGTGCCAGCAGCTCTGGGACTAGCGGGAGGGAAAAGCAGTTCTTC.

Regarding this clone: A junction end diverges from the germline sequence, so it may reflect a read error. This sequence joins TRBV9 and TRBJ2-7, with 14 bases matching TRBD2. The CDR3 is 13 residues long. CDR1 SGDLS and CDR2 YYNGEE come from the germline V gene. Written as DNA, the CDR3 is TGTGCCAGCGGGCAGGGACTAGCGGGAGTCCGACACTTC. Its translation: CASGQGLAGVRHF. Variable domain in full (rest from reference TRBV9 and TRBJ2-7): DSGVTQTPKHLITATGQRVTLRCSPRSGDLSVYWYQQSLDQGLQFLIQYYNGEERAKGNILERFSAQQFPDLHSELNLSSLELGDSALYFCASGQGLAGVRHFGPGTRLTVT.

The CDR3 DNA is TGTGCCAGCAGGGCAGGGATTATCAATCAGCCCCAGCATTTT. It specifies CASRAGIINQPQHF. This chain uses TRBV28 with TRBJ1-5; the D gene is possibly TRBD1 (5 bases). V lost 6 bases and J 3 bases, leaving 12 bases between the germline ends. CDR1 is MDHEN and CDR2 is SYDVKM in the germline V gene. The length of the CDR3 is 14 residues.

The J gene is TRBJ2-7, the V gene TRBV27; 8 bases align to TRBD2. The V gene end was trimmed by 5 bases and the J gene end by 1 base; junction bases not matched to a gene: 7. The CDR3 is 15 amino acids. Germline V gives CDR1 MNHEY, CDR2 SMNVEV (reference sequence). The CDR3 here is CASSAGTRGSYEQYF. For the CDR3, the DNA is TGTGCCAGCAGTGCCGGGACTAGGGGATCCTACGAGCAGTACTTC.

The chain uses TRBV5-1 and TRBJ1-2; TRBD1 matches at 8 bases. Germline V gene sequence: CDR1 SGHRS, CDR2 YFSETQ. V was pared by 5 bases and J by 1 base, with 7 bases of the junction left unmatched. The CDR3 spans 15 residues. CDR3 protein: CASRPRDRINYGYTF. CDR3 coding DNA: TGCGCCAGCAGGCCCCGGGACAGGATTAACTATGGCTACACCTTC.

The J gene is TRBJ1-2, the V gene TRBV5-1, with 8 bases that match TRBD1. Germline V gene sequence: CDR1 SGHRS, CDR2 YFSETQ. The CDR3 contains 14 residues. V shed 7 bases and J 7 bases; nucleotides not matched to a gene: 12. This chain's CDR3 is CASGNADREGGYTF. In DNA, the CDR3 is TGCGCCAGCGGCAACGCGGACAGGGAAGGTGGCTACACCTTC.

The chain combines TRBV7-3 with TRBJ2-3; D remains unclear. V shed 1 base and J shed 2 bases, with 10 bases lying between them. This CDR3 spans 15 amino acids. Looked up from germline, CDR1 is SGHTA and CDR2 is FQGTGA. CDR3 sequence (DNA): TGTGCCAGCAGCTTAATCGGCGGATACACAGATACGCAGTATTTT. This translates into CASSLIGGYTDTQYF.

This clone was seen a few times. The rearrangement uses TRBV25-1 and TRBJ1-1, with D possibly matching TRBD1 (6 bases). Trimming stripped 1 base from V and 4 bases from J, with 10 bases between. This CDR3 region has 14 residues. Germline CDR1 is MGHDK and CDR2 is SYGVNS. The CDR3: CASSEWGGGTEAFF. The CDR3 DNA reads TGTGCCAGCAGTGAATGGGGGGGCGGCACTGAAGCTTTCTTT.

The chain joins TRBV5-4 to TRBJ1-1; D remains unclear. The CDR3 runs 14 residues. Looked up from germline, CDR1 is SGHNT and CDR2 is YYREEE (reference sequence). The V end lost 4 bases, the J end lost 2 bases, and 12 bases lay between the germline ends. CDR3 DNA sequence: TGTGCCAGCAGCCCGGATCTGGGCAACACTGAAGCTTTCTTT. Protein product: CASSPDLGNTEAFF.